This is a list of T cell receptor beta chains from one sample in a study of blood T cell repertoires in COVID-19. The protocol was immunoSEQ multiplex PCR, while the TCRdb copy is restricted to in-frame clones and leaves out a portion. Found here are roughly 80,000 clones, 70% to 85% of them singletons; the top ten hold about 12%. The sequenced material came from peripheral blood. The receptors originated from a human donor in a cohort sampled during active COVID-19. Each CDR3 is given with its conserved first and last residue. The D gene is left open where the match is weak. Expanded clones are given a class, and other clones once, few, many or no size at all.

.	.	TRBV3-1/TRBV3-2	TRBJ1-1	TGTGCCAGCAGCCAAGAGTACGGGAACACTGAAGCTTTCTTT	CASSQEYGNTEAFF
.	TRBD1	TRBV28	TRBJ2-7	TGTGCCAGCAGCACACCGGGACAGGATGATTACGAGCAGTACTTC	CASSTPGQDDYEQYF
.	TRBD1	TRBV15	TRBJ2-4	TGTGCCACCAGCGGGGGGGGACAGGGGTGGTCCAAAAACATTCAGTACTTC	CATSGGGQGWSKNIQYF
.	.	TRBV7-6	TRBJ1-2	TGTGCCAGCAGCTTAACCCCGAAAGGACAGGGCTACACCTTC	CASSLTPKGQGYTF
once	.	TRBV7-9	TRBJ2-1	TGTGCCAGCAGCCCTCGGTGGGAGGGGGGCAATGAGCAGTTCTTC	CASSPRWEGGNEQFF
.	.	TRBV30	TRBJ1-2	TGTGCCTGGAACCGCGGACTGACCCCTAACTATGGCTACACCTTC	CAWNRGLTPNYGYTF
.	TRBD2	TRBV14	TRBJ2-1	TGTGCCAGCAGCCAAGCCCCTCGGACTAGCGGGGGGCTGGAGCAGTTCTTC	CASSQAPRTSGGLEQFF
.	.	TRBV7-3	TRBJ2-5	TGTGCCAGCAGCTTAAGTGGGGGCCAGGAGACCCAGTACTTC	CASSLSGGQETQYF
.	.	TRBV2	TRBJ1-1	TGTGCCAGCAGTCAACAGGGGAACACTGAAGCTTTCTTT	CASSQQGNTEAFF
.	.	TRBV10-3	TRBJ1-2	TGTGCCATCAGTGAGACCGCGGACAGTAGCAAATCTAACTATGGCTACACCTTC	CAISETADSSKSNYGYTF
.	.	TRBV6-1	TRBJ2-7	TGTGCCAGCAGTGAAAATACCTACGAGCAGTACTTC	CASSENTYEQYF
.	.	TRBV5-5	TRBJ2-7	TGTGCCAGCAGCTTGGTCTCTAGAACCTACGAGCAGTACTTC	CASSLVSRTYEQYF
.	TRBD2	TRBV18	TRBJ2-1	TGTGCCAGCTCACCCACCGGAGGCGGGGGATACAATGAGCAGTTCTTC	CASSPTGGGGYNEQFF
many	TRBD1	TRBV5-8	TRBJ1-5	TGTGCCAGCAGCGCCGGACAGGGGGCGGCTCAGCCCCAGCATTTT	CASSAGQGAAQPQHF
.	.	TRBV5-6	TRBJ2-7	TGTGCCAGCAGCTTGAGGGGCACCTACGAGCAGTACTTC	CASSLRGTYEQYF
once	.	TRBV30	TRBJ2-1	TGTGCCTGGAGTGTGTCTTTTCGAGGGACCTACAATGAGCAGTTCTTC	CAWSVSFRGTYNEQFF
.	.	TRBV11-2	TRBJ2-7	TGTGCCAGCGGGCACCTTTCTTACGAGCAGTACTTC	CASGHLSYEQYF
.	TRBD2	TRBV7-2	TRBJ2-1	TGTGCCAGCAGCCCCGGTTTGGCTAGCGGGGGGGGATTCAATGAGCAGTTCTTC	CASSPGLASGGGFNEQFF
.	TRBD1	TRBV12-3/TRBV12-4	TRBJ1-1	TGTGCCAGCAGCCCCAGACAGGGGAGAGCTTTCTTT	CASSPRQGRAFF
.	.	TRBV9	TRBJ1-1	TGTGCCAGCAGCGACGACCCTCGGGTAGGAATGAACACTGAAGCTTTCTTT	CASSDDPRVGMNTEAFF
.	TRBD2	TRBV6-5	TRBJ2-1	TGTGCCAGCAGTTACTCTAGCGGGGCCTACAATGAGCAGTTCTTC	CASSYSSGAYNEQFF
.	.	TRBV9	TRBJ1-3	TGTGCCAGCAGCGTAGGGGCAGGGTCTGGAAACACCATATATTTT	CASSVGAGSGNTIYF
.	TRBD1	TRBV12-3/TRBV12-4	TRBJ1-2	TGTGCCAGCAGTGGGACAGCTAACTATGGCTACACCTTC	CASSGTANYGYTF
.	TRBD1	TRBV4-1	TRBJ1-5	TGCGCCAGCAGCCCGACAGGGGCAAATCAGCCCCAGCATTTT	CASSPTGANQPQHF
.	.	TRBV29-1	TRBJ1-2	TGCAGCGACCATAAACCGGGACATGGGAGCCTCACCTTC	CSDHKPGHGSLTF
.	.	TRBV12-2	TRBJ1-2	TGTGCAAGTCGCCAAACCAGCGGGGACACCAAATCCTATGGCTACACCTTC	CASRQTSGDTKSYGYTF
.	.	TRBV25-1	TRBJ2-1	TGCCCCCAACAGGGTCCCTTCATTTACAATGAGCAGTTCTTC	CPQQGPFIYNEQFF
.	.	TRBV4-1	TRBJ1-5	TGCGCCAGCAGCCAAGTTGCGGATCAGCCCCAGCATTTT	CASSQVADQPQHF
.	.	TRBV28	TRBJ2-1	TGTGCCAGCAGCCTAGGAAACGTGTACAATGAGCAGTTCTTC	CASSLGNVYNEQFF
.	.	TRBV4-2	TRBJ2-7	TGTGCCAGCAGCCAAGATACAAGGGGACACCACCCCTACGAGCAGTACTTC	CASSQDTRGHHPYEQYF
.	.	TRBV7-3	TRBJ2-1	TGTGCCAGCAGCTTAACTCCGTCAGGCTCCTACAATGAGCAGTTCTTC	CASSLTPSGSYNEQFF
.	.	TRBV27	TRBJ1-1	TGTGCCAGCAGTTTAAGGGGAAAAGCTTTCTTT	CASSLRGKAFF
.	TRBD1	TRBV19	TRBJ1-5	TGTGCCAGTAGTGGACAGGGGGCCTTCTCCAATCAGCCCCAGCATTTT	CASSGQGAFSNQPQHF
.	.	TRBV5-1	TRBJ1-4	TGCGCCAGCAGCCCCGCAGGTCTAACTAATGAAAAACTGTTTTTT	CASSPAGLTNEKLFF
few	TRBD2	TRBV7-9	TRBJ2-3	TGTGCCAGCAGCTTAGGCGGGGGGAGCGCAGATACGCAGTATTTT	CASSLGGGSADTQYF
few	TRBD1	TRBV19	TRBJ2-7	TGTGCCAGTAGCTTGGGACAGGTCCCCTACGAGCAGTACTTC	CASSLGQVPYEQYF
.	TRBD1	TRBV18	TRBJ2-4	TGTGCCAGCTCACGCCAGGGACAGCAAAAAAACATTCAGTACTTC	CASSRQGQQKNIQYF
.	.	TRBV4-2	TRBJ2-7	TGTGCCAGCAGCCAAGATGGGGCAGCCGTTCGATTC	CASSQDGAAVRF
.	.	TRBV6-6	TRBJ2-7	TGTGCCAGCAGGCAGGGCCTCTCCTACGAGCAGTACTTC	CASRQGLSYEQYF
.	TRBD1	TRBV6-5	TRBJ1-2	TGTGCCAGCAGTCTCCGACAGGGGATCAACTATGGCTACACCTTC	CASSLRQGINYGYTF
.	TRBD2	TRBV4-2	TRBJ2-2	TGTGCCAGCAGCCAATGGGGGACTACCAAGAACACCGGGGAGCTGTTTTTT	CASSQWGTTKNTGELFF
.	TRBD2	TRBV2	TRBJ2-7	TGTGCCAGCAGTGAAAGGCGTAGCGGGGGAATAACCTACGAGCAGTACTTC	CASSERRSGGITYEQYF
few	TRBD2	TRBV18	TRBJ2-1	TGTGCCAGCTCACCCTCATCCCAGCGGGGGCGCAATGAGCAGTTCTTC	CASSPSSQRGRNEQFF
.	TRBD1	TRBV5-1	TRBJ2-3	TGCGCCAACAGCTGGGACAGAGATACGCAGTATTTT	CANSWDRDTQYF
.	TRBD1	TRBV19	TRBJ1-5	TGTGCCAGTAGTCTCGACAGGGGAGGCAATCAGCCCCAGCATTTT	CASSLDRGGNQPQHF
.	TRBD1	TRBV2	TRBJ2-7	TGTGCCAGCGGCTACAGAACAGGGGGCTTCTACGAGCAGTACTTC	CASGYRTGGFYEQYF
.	.	TRBV14	TRBJ2-5	TGTGCCAGCAAGGGCAGGAGGGACGAAGAGACCCAGTACTTC	CASKGRRDEETQYF
once	.	TRBV29-1	TRBJ2-7	TGCAGCGTTGAACCCGGGACTGGCTCCTACGAGCAGTACTTC	CSVEPGTGSYEQYF